These 19 T cell receptor beta chains share one sample of origin, sequenced in a study of T cells in Graves' hyperthyroidism and ophthalmopathy. TCR beta CDR3 sequences were amplified from RNA transcripts. HTBI primers were used for first-round RT-PCR of the TCR CDR3. TCRdb re-analysed the multiplex PCR reads in MiXCR, keeping a single row per CDR3 protein. The table shows around 600,000 distinct CDR3 sequences, with over 40% occurring only once. The sample was peripheral blood or thyroid tissue (not recorded which). All receptors derive from an adult man with Graves' disease, either hyperthyroidism or ophthalmopathy (not recorded which).

The chain couples TRBV2 to TRBJ1-6; D is unclear. CDR3 length: 14 amino acids. Looked up from germline, CDR1 is SNHLY and CDR2 is FYNNEI. The V end was cut by 3 bases, the J end by 3 bases, with 6 bases between. The CDR3 DNA is TGTGCCAGCAGTGACGGGCGCTATAATTCACCCCTCCACTTT. It is translated as CASSDGRYNSPLHF.

This clonotype was seen ten or more times. The chain joins TRBV10-3 to TRBJ1-1; the D gene is possibly TRBD1 (5 bases). The CDR3 sequence is 16 residues long. Germline CDR1 and CDR2: ENHRY and SYGVKD. The germline V and J ends were trimmed by 7 bases and 0 bases, with 18 bases remaining between them. In DNA, the CDR3 is TGTGCCATCACCGACAGCGAACCACGAATGAACACTGAAGCTTTCTTT. Translating gives CAITDSEPRMNTEAFF.

This clonotype was picked up a small number of times. The rearrangement uses TRBV20-1 and TRBJ1-5; 7 bases agree with TRBD1. Looked up from germline, CDR1 is DFQATT and CDR2 is SNEGSKA (reference sequence). J was trimmed by 0 bases and V by 6 bases; bases with no gene match: 8. This CDR3 region has 15 residues. CDR3 loop: CSAVGTANSNQPQHF. CDR3 nucleotide sequence: TGCAGTGCCGTGGGGACAGCTAATAGCAATCAGCCCCAGCATTTT.

This clonotype has at least ten counts. V gene TRBV10-3 combines with J gene TRBJ1-2; tentative D call: TRBD1 (5 bases). Trimming stripped 10 bases from V and 0 bases from J, with 15 bases between. This CDR3 has 14 residues. CDR1 is ENHRY and CDR2 is SYGVKD in the germline V gene. The CDR3 spells CASKMDNTNYGYTF. In DNA form, the CDR3 reads TGTGCCAGCAAGATGGACAATACTAACTATGGCTACACCTTC.

Comment on this clonotype: Given a much more abundant clone one base away, this may be a read error. This chain uses TRBV11-2 with TRBJ1-5; no clear D. Between the trimmed V and J ends, which lost 2 bases and 7 bases, there was a span of 9 bases. Germline V gene sequence: CDR1 SGHAT, CDR2 FQNNGV. The length of the CDR3 is 13 residues. The CDR3, as DNA: TGTGCCAGCAGCTTAACGTATAGGCAGCCCCAGCATTTT. It is translated as CASSLTYRQPQHF. The variable domain in full, completed from reference TRBV11-2 and TRBJ1-5, reads EAGVAQSPRYKIIEKRQSVAFWCNPISGHATLYWYQQILGQGPKLLIQFQNNGVVDDSQLPKDRFSAERLKGVDSTLKIQPAKLEDSAVYLCASSLTYRQPQHFGDGTRLSIL.

This clonotype was seen a few times. The rearrangement uses TRBV20-1 and TRBJ1-4; the match to TRBD1 covers 7 bases. Germline trimming cut 6 bases from V and 7 bases from J; bases unmatched to any gene: 11. This CDR3 region has 14 residues. The germline V gene encodes CDR1 DFQATT and CDR2 SNEGSKA (reference sequence). The CDR3 loop is CSAVKQGRGEKLFF. In DNA, the CDR3 is TGCAGTGCAGTCAAACAGGGGCGCGGTGAAAAACTGTTTTTT.

The chain is built from TRBV20-1 and TRBJ2-5, with D possibly being TRBD2 (6 bases). Germline assignment: CDR1 DFQATT and CDR2 SNEGSKA (reference sequence). The V and J ends lost 6 bases and 5 bases respectively, with 16 bases between them. This CDR3 comprises 13 residues. The CDR3 sequence: CSARWTGRETQYF. CDR3 bases: TGCAGTGCCCGATGGACGGGGAGGGAGACCCAGTACTTC.

This chain connects TRBV7-8 to TRBJ2-7, with D possibly called TRBD1 or TRBD2 (5 bases each). The V end was cut by 5 bases, the J end by 3 bases, with 17 bases between. The germline CDR1 and CDR2 sequences are SGHVS and FQNEAQ. The CDR3 spans 15 residues. CDR3 region: CASSNLGAGGYEQYF. The CDR3 DNA sequence: TGTGCCAGCAGCAACCTTGGGGCGGGCGGCTACGAGCAGTACTTC.

This clonotype was seen a few times. The rearrangement links TRBV7-3 to TRBJ1-2; D not resolved. Trimming shortened V by 5 bases and J by 4 bases, and 11 bases separated the two germline ends. The germline V gene has CDR1 SGHTA and CDR2 FQGTGA. This CDR3 has 13 residues. This chain's CDR3 is CASSRGNGYGYTF. CDR3 nucleotide sequence: TGTGCCAGCAGCCGAGGGAATGGCTATGGCTACACCTTC.

The chain links TRBV7-2 to TRBJ2-7; 9 bases are a match to TRBD1. After removal of 3 bases from V and 7 bases from J, the junction contained 10 bases not matched to a gene. The CDR3 consists of 15 residues. The germline V gene has CDR1 SGHTA and CDR2 FQGNSA. The CDR3 sequence is CASSFRQGGLGEQYF. CDR3 nucleotides: TGTGCCAGCAGCTTCAGACAGGGGGGCCTCGGGGAGCAGTACTTC. The full variable domain, completed using reference TRBV7-2 and TRBJ2-7, is GAGVSQSPSNKVTEKGKDVELRCDPISGHTALYWYRQSLGQGLEFLIYFQGNSAPDKSGLPSDRFSAERTGGSVSTLTIQRTQQEDSAVYLCASSFRQGGLGEQYFGPGTRLTVT.

Points on this clonotype: Without the conserved terminal phenylalanine or tryptophan, this CDR3 likely stems from a read error. Here the CDR3 DNA reads TGTGCCAGCAGTTCAAACAGGGGCTATCAGCCCCAGCATTCA. It is translated as CASSSNRGYQPQHS. This chain uses TRBV2 with TRBJ1-5, with TRBD1 matching over 7 bases. With 5 bases clipped from V and 5 bases from J, the junction kept 6 bases outside the gene matches. The length of the CDR3 is 14 residues. Germline V gene data show CDR1 as SNHLY and CDR2 as FYNNEI.

This clonotype was observed a few times. The chain recombines TRBV12-3 or TRBV12-4 with TRBJ2-2; maybe TRBD1 (6 bases). This CDR3 has 13 amino acids. The germline V and J ends were trimmed by 4 bases and 7 bases, with 10 bases remaining between them. CDR3 amino acids: CASSWTAIGELFF. In nucleotides, the CDR3 is TGTGCCAGCAGTTGGACAGCGATCGGGGAGCTGTTTTTT.

This clonotype was seen only once. Given a much more abundant clone one base away, this may be a read error. The chain has TRBV29-1 and TRBJ1-2; 12 bases agree with TRBD1. Germline V lookup: CDR1 SQVTM, CDR2 ANQGSEA. The CDR3 has 13 amino acids. Germline trimming cut 7 bases from V and 4 bases from J; bases unmatched to any gene: 4. The CDR3 reads CSAGTGGGYGYTF. The CDR3 nucleotides are TGCAGCGCCGGGACAGGGGGCGGCTATGGCTACACCTTC.

This clonotype was picked up many times. The chain has TRBV20-1 and TRBJ1-5; 8 nucleotides agree with TRBD1. J gave up 7 bases and V 4 bases, and 9 bases lay outside the gene matches. The CDR3 sequence is 14 residues long. Germline loops: CDR1 DFQATT, CDR2 SNEGSKA (reference sequence). The CDR3 spells CSATTGQGRQPQHF. CDR3 in DNA: TGCAGTGCTACAACCGGACAGGGACGGCAGCCCCAGCATTTT.

The chain couples TRBV29-1 to TRBJ2-7; 8 bases map to TRBD2. The germline V gene encodes CDR1 SQVTM and CDR2 ANQGSEA. Germline trimming cut 5 bases from V and 2 bases from J; bases unmatched to any gene: 5. This CDR3 is 13 amino acids long. In DNA, the CDR3 is TGCAGCGTTCAAGCGGGAGCCACCTACGAGCAGTACTTC. Amino acids: CSVQAGATYEQYF.

The V and J genes are TRBV10-3 and TRBJ1-3; D remains ambiguous. V was shortened by 5 bases and J by 2 bases, with 13 bases between the two germline ends. In germline, CDR1 is ENHRY, CDR2 SYGVKD. CDR3 length: 15 residues. The CDR3, as DNA: TGTGCCATCAGTTCCCGACATGTGGCTGGAAACACCATATATTTT. Translated: CAISSRHVAGNTIYF.

The chain recombines TRBV19 with TRBJ2-7, with 8 positions matching TRBD2. The ends lost 3 bases at V and 7 bases at J; junction bases unmatched: 8. This CDR3 comprises 14 residues. Germline V lookup: CDR1 LNHDA, CDR2 SQIVND (reference sequence). The CDR3 here is CASSIGGGAWEQYF. CDR3 DNA: TGTGCCAGTAGTATCGGGGGGGGGGCGTGGGAGCAGTACTTC.

In its sample, this clonotype was seen a few times. V gene TRBV25-1 combines with J gene TRBJ1-1, with D uncertain. The CDR3 length is 15 residues. Between the trimmed V and J ends, which lost 2 bases and 0 bases, there was a span of 10 bases. Looked up from germline, CDR1 is MGHDK and CDR2 is SYGVNS. The CDR3 nucleotides are TGTGCCAGCAGTGAAGGGCCCACAATGAACACTGAAGCTTTCTTT. Translated, it gives CASSEGPTMNTEAFF.

A note on this clonotype: No conserved phenylalanine or tryptophan ends this CDR3, so it is likely a read error. The DNA is left out, because the CDR3 cannot be placed on it with certainty; the CDR3 is given as TCRdb lists it. The chain uses TRBV4-2 and TRBJ1-4. Germline CDR1 LGHNA, CDR2 YNFKEQ. The CDR3 is 9 residues long, counting both termini. CDR3 loop: CASSRRNGL.